The next 5 T cell receptor beta chains were all read from a single sample in a study of T cells in tuberculosis. The assay was immunoSEQ multiplex PCR, and TCRdb's table has in-frame clones only and misses some. Among some 31,000 clones, 95% to 96% were seen once, and the ten largest hold under 3%. Sequenced sample: PBMCs. Receptors were obtained from a donor aged 5-35 years with latent tuberculosis or without tuberculosis infection.

This clone was recorded only once. This sequence joins TRBV7-3 and TRBJ2-7; the D gene is possibly TRBD2 (5 bases). The CDR3 contains 15 residues. Germline assignment: CDR1 SGHTA and CDR2 FQGTGA. V lost 2 bases, J lost 0 bases, and 11 bases lay in between. CDR3 sequence reads: CASSLGLRDSYEQYF. Written as DNA, the CDR3 is TGTGCCAGCAGCTTAGGATTACGGGACTCCTACGAGCAGTACTTC.

This sequence joins TRBV7-3 and TRBJ2-2; 9 nucleotides agree with TRBD1. Germline lookup yields CDR1 SGHTA and CDR2 FQGTGA. V gave up 5 bases and J gave up 4 bases; unmatched junction bases: 5. The length of the CDR3 is 15 residues. The CDR3 spells CASSTGQGTTGELFF. CDR3 bases: TGTGCCAGCAGCACGGGACAGGGTACCACCGGGGAGCTGTTTTTT. Filled out from reference TRBV7-3 and TRBJ2-2, the complete variable domain reads GAGVSQTPSNKVTEKGKYVELRCDPISGHTALYWYRQSLGQGPEFLIYFQGTGAADDSGLPNDRFFAVRPEGSVSTLKIQRTERGDSAVYLCASSTGQGTTGELFFGEGSRLTVL.

This clone occurred once. The rearrangement joins TRBV2 to TRBJ1-1; the D is unclear. CDR3 size: 14 residues. Germline V gene lookup returns CDR1 SNHLY and CDR2 FYNNEI. Trimming removed 7 bases at V and 2 bases at J, with 14 bases between. CDR3 protein: CASIPRHFNTEAFF. The DNA of the CDR3 is TGTGCCAGCATTCCAAGACACTTTAACACTGAAGCTTTCTTT.

The rearrangement uses TRBV23-1 and TRBJ2-1; D is perhaps TRBD2 (6 bases). TRBV23-1 is an ORF for which the function is uncertain. Trimming took off 3 bases at V and 7 bases at J, with 19 bases between the two ends. The CDR3 extends over 16 amino acids. CDR3: CASSHQDVAVGNEQFF. In nucleotides, the CDR3 is TGCGCCAGCAGTCATCAGGACGTAGCGGTTGGGAATGAGCAGTTCTTC.

J is TRBJ1-1 and V is TRBV2; 7 bases line up with TRBD1. CDR1 and CDR2 from the germline V gene are SNHLY and FYNNEI. CDR3 size: 13 residues. V trimming: 9 bases; J trimming: 1 base; junction bases outside the gene matches: 5. The CDR3 coding sequence is TGTGCCAGTTCCGACAGGGCGAACACTGAAGCTTTCTTT. Translated: CASSDRANTEAFF. The variable domain in full, completed from reference TRBV2 and TRBJ1-1, reads EPEVTQTPSHQVTQMGQEVILRCVPISNHLYFYWYRQILGQKVEFLVSFYNNEISEKSEIFDDQFSVERPDGSNFTLKIRSTKLEDSAMYFCASSDRANTEAFFGQGTRLTVV.